Given below is one T cell receptor beta chain in context. The antigen is undetermined. The time point denotes: baseline, week 1 (first vaccination visit). Treatment denoted: pre-vaccination baseline after standard-of-care therapy. The data derive from a study of a mutant IDH1 vaccine in newly diagnosed glioma. General observations from the study: Induction of immune responses by the vaccine occurred in 85% to 95% of patients.

Germline V gene lookup returns CDR1 KGHSH and CDR2 LQKENI. Trimming took 3 bases from V and 3 from J, leaving 12 bases between them. CDR3 length equals 15 residues. The assay was immunoSEQ multiplex PCR, and TCRdb's table has in-frame clones only and misses some. The data hold roughly 86,000 clones, with 80% observed a single time. The source is a man between 40 and 49 years old with glioma. The chain links TRBV18 to TRBJ2-1, with D perhaps matching TRBD1 (6 bases). The sample in question was PBMCs, obtained from a glioma patient treated with radiotherapy, temozolomide or both. CDR3 DNA: TGTGCCAGCTCACCGCAGACAGGCTTCTACAATGAGCAGTTCTTC. Protein: CASSPQTGFYNEQFF.